This entry features one T cell receptor beta chain sequence. Germline V gene lookup returns CDR1 SEHNR and CDR2 FQNEAQ (reference sequence). This CDR3 spans 16 amino acids. V lost 5 bases, J lost 3 bases, and 10 bases stayed unmatched. The record originates from a study of spatial heterogeneity in lung cancer. Study overall: More than 9.5 raw reads, on average, carried each unique TCR and UMI combination.

TCRdb re-derived calls from the 5' RACE reads in MiXCR, one entry per CDR3 protein. In the table there are 20,000 to 25,000 distinct CDR3 sequences, approximately 6.6% of which are singletons. Time point described: sample taken at primary tumor resection. In each case, whole RNA from tumor, nontumor lung or frozen PBMC was sequenced unsorted. The specimen was PBMCs, collected at surgery. This sequence was found in a male donor with early-stage non-small cell lung cancer. The rearrangement joins TRBV7-9 to TRBJ2-1, with TRBD2 identical over 7 bases. Written as DNA, the CDR3 is TGTGCCAGCAGCCCAACGGCTAGCGGCGGCTACAATGAGCAGTTCTTC. This codes for CASSPTASGGYNEQFF.